This passage covers 32 T cell receptor beta chains from one sample sequenced in a study of shared clonotypes between healthy human individuals. The repertoire was sequenced with immunoSEQ multiplex PCR; TCRdb's copy has only in-frame clones and lacks some. The table has 950,000 to 1,100,000 clones, around 74% seen once. The sample was memory CD4+ T cells sorted from blood. Regarding subset: CD45RA-negative fraction. The receptors stem from a man aged 18 to 35 in good health.

The rearrangement uses TRBV4-1 and TRBJ1-1; no reliable D call. Trimming took off 1 base at V and 11 bases at J, with 8 bases between the two ends. This CDR3 is built from 11 residues. Germline V gene lookup returns CDR1 MGHRA and CDR2 YSYEKL. This CDR3 reads CASSQGWRAFF. The CDR3 DNA follows: TGCGCCAGCAGCCAAGGTTGGCGCGCTTTCTTT.

This clone was found once. Here the CDR3 reads CASSLDKSNSPLHF. The CDR3 nucleotides read TGTGCCAGCAGTTTGGACAAATCTAATTCACCCCTCCACTTT. The chain has TRBV6-5 and TRBJ1-6; TRBD1 might be the D (5 bases). The CDR3 totals 14 residues. The germline V and J ends were trimmed by 4 bases and 6 bases, with 10 bases remaining between them. The germline CDR1 and CDR2 sequences are MNHEY and SVGAGI.

The genes are TRBV19 and TRBJ2-3; TRBD1 agrees at 7 bases. This CDR3 is 12 amino acids long. Trimming at V came to 8 bases and at J to 14 bases, leaving 13 bases not matched to a gene. Germline V gene sequence: CDR1 LNHDA, CDR2 SQIVND (reference sequence). CDR3 DNA sequence: TGTGCCAGTGGCCACGTTGGGACAGTTGGGTATTTT. Residues: CASGHVGTVGYF.

This chain joins TRBV6-5 and TRBJ1-1; D is unclear. Deletions cut 2 bases from V and 7 bases from J, with 14 bases between. The length of the CDR3 is 14 residues. Germline V gene sequence: CDR1 MNHEY, CDR2 SVGAGI. The CDR3: CASSYIEWAVEAFF. CDR3 sequence (DNA): TGTGCCAGCAGTTACATCGAGTGGGCAGTTGAAGCTTTCTTT.

The V and J genes are TRBV28 and TRBJ1-6; D gene unclear. Germline V gene data show CDR1 as MDHEN and CDR2 as SYDVKM. The CDR3 runs 12 residues. V lost 5 bases and J 8 bases, leaving 7 bases between the germline ends. CDR3 sequence: CASSTGDSPLHF. The CDR3 DNA is TGTGCCAGCAGTACCGGGGATTCACCCCTCCACTTT.

The chain combines TRBV28 with TRBJ1-2; TRBD1 aligns across 9 bases. The length of the CDR3 is 14 residues. With 7 bases clipped from V and 3 bases from J, the junction kept 6 bases outside the gene matches. Per the germline V gene, CDR1 is MDHEN and CDR2 is SYDVKM. The CDR3: CASNPGQGHYGYTF. The DNA for the CDR3 is TGTGCCAGCAACCCGGGACAGGGTCACTATGGCTACACCTTC.

The gene calls are TRBV28 and TRBJ2-5, with TRBD1 matching over 10 bases. Germline V lookup: CDR1 MDHEN, CDR2 SYDVKM. CDR3 size: 21 residues. The V and J ends lost 4 bases and 1 base, in that order; junction bases with no gene match: 21. The CDR3 bases are TGTGCCAGCAGTTCACCCTTACAGAGGACAGGGGGACGGTGGGGCCAAGAGACCCAGTACTTC. Translating it yields CASSSPLQRTGGRWGQETQYF.

This clone was detected only a few times. The V gene is TRBV5-1, the J gene TRBJ2-2, with D perhaps given as TRBD1 or TRBD2 (6 bases each). The V gene's germline CDR1 is SGHRS and CDR2 YFSETQ. The CDR3 length is 14 residues. The ends were cut back, 6 bases at V and 4 bases at J, with 13 bases in the middle. CDR3 nucleotide sequence: TGCGCCAGCACCCTAGGAGGGGGCACCGGGGAGCTGTTTTTT. This gives the protein CASTLGGGTGELFF. Full variable domain (missing parts from reference TRBV5-1 and TRBJ2-2): KAGVTQTPRYLIKTRGQQVTLSCSPISGHRSVSWYQQTPGQGLQFLFEYFSETQRNKGNFPGRFSGRQFSNSRSEMNVSTLELGDSALYLCASTLGGGTGELFFGEGSRLTVL.

The CDR3: CASSTQVRTGTHNSPLHF. CDR3 in DNA: TGTGCCAGCAGCACACAAGTCCGGACCGGGACTCATAATTCACCCCTCCACTTT. The chain uses TRBV7-2 and TRBJ1-6, with D maybe TRBD1 (5 bases). Germline CDR1 and CDR2: SGHTA and FQGNSA. V gave up 5 bases and J gave up 5 bases, with 22 bases separating them. This CDR3 is 18 amino acids long.

The chain recombines TRBV2 with TRBJ2-1, with TRBD2 matching 8 bases. The CDR3 sequence is 14 residues long. Losses at the gene ends were 7 bases for V and 1 base for J; bases not matched to a gene: 3. The germline V gene has CDR1 SNHLY and CDR2 FYNNEI. The CDR3 loop reads CASIREGSYNEQFF. The CDR3 region has the DNA TGTGCCAGCATCCGGGAGGGGTCCTACAATGAGCAGTTCTTC.

The chain joins TRBV7-2 to TRBJ2-7; D unresolved. Germline assignment: CDR1 SGHTA and CDR2 FQGNSA. Between the trimmed V and J ends, which lost 10 bases and 1 base, there was a span of 20 bases. The length of the CDR3 is 15 residues. In DNA form, the CDR3 reads TGTGCCACCGCCTCGTCTGGCTTGGGGTCCTACGAGCAGTACTTC. This encodes CATASSGLGSYEQYF. Based on the CDR3 plus reference TRBV7-2 and TRBJ2-7, the full variable domain is GAGVSQSPSNKVTEKGKDVELRCDPISGHTALYWYRQSLGQGLEFLIYFQGNSAPDKSGLPSDRFSAERTGGSVSTLTIQRTQQEDSAVYLCATASSGLGSYEQYFGPGTRLTVT.

This clone occurred a few times. The chain links TRBV7-2 to TRBJ2-3; D gene ambiguous. Trimming took off 1 base at V and 5 bases at J, with 7 bases between the two ends. The CDR3 is made up of 13 amino acids. Germline-derived CDR1 and CDR2 are SGHTA and FQGNSA. DNA for the CDR3: TGTGCCAGCAGCTTAGATCCTGGAGATACGCAGTATTTT. Protein: CASSLDPGDTQYF.

This clone was recorded at least ten times. The rearrangement joins TRBV4-3 to TRBJ2-1, with TRBD2 matching over 7 bases. The CDR3 loop spans 18 amino acids. The germline V gene has CDR1 LGHNA and CDR2 YSLEER. J lost 1 base, V lost 0 bases, and 9 bases had no gene match. The CDR3 DNA reads TGCGCCAGCAGCCAAGATACCGGCGGGAGTCCTTCCTACAATGAGCAGTTCTTC. Encoded protein: CASSQDTGGSPSYNEQFF.

This clone was counted between two and nine times. V usage is TRBV9 and J usage is TRBJ1-2, with 11 bases fitting TRBD1. This CDR3 is built from 16 residues. The germline V gene encodes CDR1 SGDLS and CDR2 YYNGEE. The V segment lost 6 bases and the J segment 2 bases; nucleotides outside the gene matches: 9. The CDR3, as DNA: TGTGCCAGCACCCTTCGGGACAGGGGGAGGAACTATGGCTACACCTTC. Translation gives CASTLRDRGRNYGYTF. Drawing the rest from reference TRBV9 and TRBJ1-2, the complete variable domain is DSGVTQTPKHLITATGQRVTLRCSPRSGDLSVYWYQQSLDQGLQFLIQYYNGEERAKGNILERFSAQQFPDLHSELNLSSLELGDSALYFCASTLRDRGRNYGYTFGSGTRLTVV.

As for this clone: This sequence may be a read error, since a much larger clone differs from it by one base. The rearrangement links TRBV7-9 to TRBJ2-5; tentatively, D is TRBD2 (5 bases). The germline V gene has CDR1 SEHNR and CDR2 FQNEAQ (reference sequence). The CDR3 is 13 residues long. The CDR3 protein is CVSSSGSQETQYF. CDR3 DNA sequence: TGTGTCAGCAGTTCGGGATCGCAAGAGACCCAGTACTTC.

The chain recombines TRBV7-2 with TRBJ2-7, with 7 nucleotides matching TRBD1. Looked up from germline, CDR1 is SGHTA and CDR2 is FQGNSA. The ends lost 5 bases at V and 9 bases at J; junction bases unmatched: 13. CDR3 length: 14 residues. CDR3 region: CASSTDRSLLGQYF. The CDR3 nucleotides read TGTGCCAGCAGCACGGACAGGTCGCTACTTGGGCAGTACTTC.

The rearrangement uses TRBV7-6 and TRBJ2-7, with 14 bases aligning to TRBD2. Per the germline V gene, CDR1 is SGHVS and CDR2 is FNYEAQ. This CDR3 is 21 amino acids long. With V trimmed by 0 bases and J by 2 bases, 15 bases remained unmatched. CDR3 sequence reads: CASSLALSLGTSGGSTYEQYF. CDR3 coding DNA: TGTGCCAGCAGCTTAGCGCTTTCGTTAGGGACTAGCGGGGGATCTACCTACGAGCAGTACTTC. Supplemented by reference TRBV7-6 and TRBJ2-7, the full variable domain reads GAGVSQSPRYKVTKRGQDVALRCDPISGHVSLYWYRQALGQGPEFLTYFNYEAQQDKSGLPNDRFSAERPEGSISTLTIQRTEQRDSAMYRCASSLALSLGTSGGSTYEQYFGPGTRLTVT.

DNA for the CDR3: TGTGCCCTACGGACAGGGGGCACTGAAGCTTTCTTT. The encoded protein is CALRTGGTEAFF. The chain uses TRBV6-5 and TRBJ1-1; the match to TRBD1 covers 10 bases. This CDR3 has 12 amino acids. Germline V lookup: CDR1 MNHEY, CDR2 SVGAGI. Trimming at V came to 11 bases and at J to 4 bases, leaving 4 bases not matched to a gene.

The sample holds a few counts of this clone. The chain employs TRBV7-2 and TRBJ1-4; D is unresolved. Germline CDR1 is SGHTA and CDR2 is FQGNSA. The V end lost 5 bases, the J end lost 4 bases, and 17 bases lay between the germline ends. The CDR3 is 16 amino acids. The CDR3, as DNA: TGTGCCAGCAGCCTCGTGCGTCGGGCCAGTAATGAAAAACTGTTTTTT. Residues: CASSLVRRASNEKLFF.

The chain employs TRBV9 and TRBJ2-5; TRBD2 aligns across 11 bases. V dropped 4 bases and J dropped 5; count of bases not matched to a gene: 7. The CDR3 is 15 amino acids. Germline assignment: CDR1 SGDLS and CDR2 YYNGEE. CDR3 DNA: TGTGCCAGCAGCTCACTAGCGGGGGCGGGGGAGACCCAGTACTTC. Amino acid sequence: CASSSLAGAGETQYF.

The chain combines TRBV19 with TRBJ2-3; 7 bases align to TRBD2. This CDR3 spans 17 amino acids. With V trimmed by 6 bases and J by 10 bases, 22 bases remained unmatched. Germline V gene data show CDR1 as LNHDA and CDR2 as SQIVND (reference sequence). For the CDR3, the DNA is TGTGCCAGTAGAAAACCCTCGTCCGCGGGAGATATAGGCGCGCAGTATTTT. Protein product: CASRKPSSAGDIGAQYF.

The gene calls are TRBV2 and TRBJ1-2; 7 nucleotides line up with TRBD1. V shed 4 bases, J shed 1 base, and the junction held 15 bases outside the gene matches. Germline loops: CDR1 SNHLY, CDR2 FYNNEI. This CDR3 is built from 18 residues. The CDR3 protein is CASSARDSVFPYNYGYTF. The CDR3 bases are TGTGCCAGCAGTGCACGGGACAGCGTTTTCCCATATAACTATGGCTACACCTTC.

Only a few counts were recorded for this clone. The chain has TRBV6-1 and TRBJ1-1; D is uncertain. The CDR3 loop spans 14 amino acids. The germline CDR1 and CDR2 sequences are MNHNS and SASEGT. V lost 9 bases to trimming and J lost 4 bases, with 18 bases between them. The CDR3 nucleotides are TGTGCCAGTTTTCACGTCCCGGGAGGCACTGAAGCTTTCTTT. Its protein is CASFHVPGGTEAFF.

Only a few counts were recorded for this clone. The rearrangement links TRBV30 to TRBJ1-2; D unclear. The CDR3 runs 12 residues. Trimming took 2 bases from V and 4 from J, leaving 8 bases between them. Germline V gives CDR1 GTSNPN, CDR2 SVGIG (reference sequence). CDR3 bases: TGTGCCTGGAGTCCCCCTCTCTATGGCTACACCTTC. It is translated as CAWSPPLYGYTF.

This clone was counted once. The chain uses TRBV5-4 and TRBJ1-4; D may be TRBD1 (5 bases). The CDR3 length is 17 residues. Germline V gives CDR1 SGHNT, CDR2 YYREEE (reference sequence). With 3 bases removed from V and 2 bases from J, the gap between germline ends came to 17 bases. CDR3 sequence: CASSSGLKEGTNEKLFF. The DNA for the CDR3 is TGTGCCAGCAGCTCGGGACTTAAAGAGGGGACTAATGAAAAACTGTTTTTT.

The chain uses TRBV2 and TRBJ2-3, with D unresolved. The V end lost 7 bases, the J end lost 2 bases, and 7 bases lay between the germline ends. The CDR3 sequence is 12 residues long. Germline V gene lookup returns CDR1 SNHLY and CDR2 FYNNEI. The DNA for the CDR3 is TGTGCCAGCAAATACCACACAGATACGCAGTATTTT. It encodes CASKYHTDTQYF.

The V call is TRBV6-1, the J call TRBJ1-6; D is perhaps TRBD1 (5 bases). Trimming shortened V by 2 bases and J by 10 bases, and 15 bases separated the two germline ends. CDR1 and CDR2 (germline): MNHNS, SASEGT. CDR3 length equals 15 residues. CDR3 DNA: TGTGCCAGCAGTGAAATTGGGGGGTATCAATCACCCCTCCACTTT. This sequence encodes CASSEIGGYQSPLHF.

This chain joins TRBV6-6 and TRBJ2-7, with 9 nucleotides matching TRBD1. CDR3 size: 16 residues. V shed 2 bases, J shed 0 bases, and the junction held 5 bases outside the gene matches. The germline gives CDR1 MNHNY, CDR2 SVGAGI (reference sequence). The CDR3 region is CASSYARGQGSYEQYF. CDR3 bases: TGTGCCAGCAGTTACGCCAGGGGACAGGGCTCCTACGAGCAGTACTTC.

In its sample, this clone was seen a few times. The chain joins TRBV28 to TRBJ1-5, with a possible D match to TRBD1 (5 bases). Germline V gives CDR1 MDHEN, CDR2 SYDVKM. Trimming shortened V by 7 bases and J by 2 bases, and 15 bases separated the two germline ends. The CDR3 spans 15 residues. The CDR3, as DNA: TGTGCCAGCACGGGAAGGGGACGTGGCAATCAGCCCCAGCATTTT. Amino acids: CASTGRGRGNQPQHF.

The V and J genes are TRBV9 and TRBJ1-6; no clear D gene. Germline values: CDR1 SGDLS, CDR2 YYNGEE. Between the trimmed V and J ends, which lost 2 bases and 3 bases, there was a span of 9 bases. The CDR3 totals 15 residues. CDR3 amino acids: CASSVIPDYNSPLHF. CDR3 bases: TGTGCCAGCAGCGTCATCCCTGACTATAATTCACCCCTCCACTTT.

The chain carries TRBV19 and TRBJ2-7; no definite D call. Trimming cost V 6 bases and J 7 bases, with 13 bases left between them. This CDR3 has 12 residues. The germline V gene has CDR1 LNHDA and CDR2 SQIVND (reference sequence). As DNA, the CDR3 is TGTGCCAGTAGCCTCGGGTGGGGTGAGCAGTACTTC. It translates to CASSLGWGEQYF.

The rearrangement uses TRBV5-1 and TRBJ1-3; D call uncertain. The germline CDR1 and CDR2 sequences are SGHRS and YFSETQ. V was shortened by 0 bases and J by 2 bases, with 9 bases between the two germline ends. The CDR3 totals 15 residues. CDR3 coding DNA: TGCGCCAGCAGCTTGGATTTAGGTACTGGAAACACCATATATTTT. Amino acids: CASSLDLGTGNTIYF. Variable domain in full (rest from reference TRBV5-1 and TRBJ1-3): KAGVTQTPRYLIKTRGQQVTLSCSPISGHRSVSWYQQTPGQGLQFLFEYFSETQRNKGNFPGRFSGRQFSNSRSEMNVSTLELGDSALYLCASSLDLGTGNTIYFGEGSWLTVV.